A single sample gave rise to the 4 T cell receptor beta chains below, sequenced in a study of cytomegalovirus exposure and HLA in healthy donors. This PCR relied on a set of 60 Vbeta primers and 13 Jbeta primers. Assay used: immunoSEQ multiplex PCR; TCRdb lists only in-frame clones, some missing. The sample includes 200,000 to 250,000 clones. Source material: PBMCs. All receptors derive from a woman aged 30 to 39 in good health and CMV-seropositive.

V gene TRBV2 combines with J gene TRBJ1-3; TRBD1 agrees at 9 bases. V lost 4 bases to trimming and J lost 2 bases; unmatched junction nucleotides: 6. There are 16 residues in the CDR3. The V gene's germline CDR1 is SNHLY and CDR2 FYNNEI. The CDR3 loop reads CASSVWRQGAGNTIYF. CDR3 nucleotide sequence: TGTGCCAGCAGTGTGTGGCGACAGGGGGCTGGAAACACCATATATTTT. Drawing the rest from reference TRBV2 and TRBJ1-3, the complete variable domain is EPEVTQTPSHQVTQMGQEVILRCVPISNHLYFYWYRQILGQKVEFLVSFYNNEISEKSEIFDDQFSVERPDGSNFTLKIRSTKLEDSAMYFCASSVWRQGAGNTIYFGEGSWLTVV.

CDR3 sequence (DNA): TGCGCCAGCAGGCGAGGGACTAGCGGCCAAGAGACCCAGTACTTC. This gives the protein CASRRGTSGQETQYF. The chain employs TRBV5-1 and TRBJ2-5, with 11 bases fitting TRBD2. Trimming removed 5 bases from V and 1 base from J; junction bases left unmatched: 4. Germline V lookup: CDR1 SGHRS, CDR2 YFSETQ. This CDR3 region has 15 residues.

V and J are TRBV5-1 and TRBJ2-2; 11 positions agree with TRBD2. V dropped 4 bases and J dropped 7; count of bases not matched to a gene: 9. CDR3 length: 16 amino acids. Germline V gives CDR1 SGHRS, CDR2 YFSETQ. The CDR3 DNA sequence: TGCGCCAGCAGCCCCCTAGCGGGAGGAAGGGGCGGGGAGCTGTTTTTT. This codes for CASSPLAGGRGGELFF.

The chain couples TRBV19 to TRBJ1-5; 7 bases line up with TRBD1. The CDR3 is 14 amino acids. Germline values: CDR1 LNHDA, CDR2 SQIVND (reference sequence). V dropped 4 bases and J dropped 5; count of bases not matched to a gene: 5. CDR3 protein: CASSSRQGDQPQHF. The DNA for the CDR3 is TGTGCCAGTAGTAGTCGACAGGGCGATCAGCCCCAGCATTTT.